The 20 T cell receptor beta chains given below trace back to one sample, sequenced in a study of patients and donors after allogeneic stem cell transplantation (dated by TCRdb to 2018 to 2021). Library preparation was by RT-PCR. The instrument was a NextSeq 550. TCRdb reworked the public reads: Q25 trimming with fastp, MiXCR clone assembly, productive beta chains retained. Entries that share a CDR3 protein sequence are merged under the most common genes and DNA. This sample comprises 390,000 or so distinct CDR3 sequences, under 20% of them detected only once. Around 6.8% of the sample is held by the ten biggest clonotypes. Sequenced: blood, either unsorted or a sorted T cell fraction (not recorded which). The receptors originated from a human donor who was either an allogeneic HSCT recipient or a stem cell or donor lymphocyte infusion donor (not recorded which). It is not recorded whose cells these are; they may come from a transplant donor.

This clonotype was seen a few times. The J gene is TRBJ2-1, the V gene TRBV6-4; D is unresolved. Germline CDR1 reads MRHNA; CDR2 reads SNTAGT. CDR3 size: 15 residues. V lost 5 bases and J 0 bases, leaving 11 bases between the germline ends. CDR3 loop: CASSRGSSSYNEQFF. As DNA, the CDR3 is TGTGCCAGCAGTAGAGGTTCCAGCTCCTACAATGAGCAGTTCTTC.

The chain is built from TRBV5-5 and TRBJ2-7, with 9 bases fitting TRBD1. The CDR3 covers 14 residues. With V trimmed by 7 bases and J by 5 bases, 10 bases remained unmatched. Germline loops: CDR1 SGHKS, CDR2 YYEKEE (reference sequence). The DNA for the CDR3 is TGTGCCAGCGTTCCGGGACAGGGTGCCCACGAGCAGTACTTC. This gives the protein CASVPGQGAHEQYF.

This clonotype was seen a handful of times. This chain links TRBV6-5 with TRBJ1-4; 9 bases are shared with TRBD1. The J segment lost 5 bases and the V segment lost 0 bases, leaving 10 bases of the junction unmatched. CDR3 length equals 18 residues. Looked up from germline, CDR1 is MNHEY and CDR2 is SVGAGI. CDR3 loop: CASSYSGTGRGGNEKLFF. DNA of the CDR3: TGTGCCAGCAGTTACTCGGGGACAGGGCGGGGTGGGAATGAAAAACTGTTTTTT.

This clonotype was seen at least ten times. The chain employs TRBV12-3 or TRBV12-4 and TRBJ1-6, with a weak D call TRBD1 (6 bases). This CDR3 has 13 amino acids. With 4 bases removed from V and 10 bases from J, the gap between germline ends came to 11 bases. For the CDR3, the DNA is TGTGCCAGCAGTTGGGACATAGGGTCACCCCTCCACTTT. Amino acid sequence: CASSWDIGSPLHF.

This chain connects TRBV4-2 to TRBJ2-7; 12 nucleotides match TRBD2. The germline gives CDR1 LGHNA, CDR2 YNFKEQ. The V gene end was trimmed by 4 bases and the J gene end by 2 bases; junction bases not matched to a gene: 9. CDR3 size: 17 residues. CDR3 bases: TGTGCCAGCAGCCCCACTAGCGGGGGGCCGATAGCCTACGAGCAGTACTTC. Protein sequence: CASSPTSGGPIAYEQYF.

This clonotype was counted between two and nine times. J is TRBJ2-5 and V is TRBV6-2 or TRBV6-3; TRBD1 matches at 7 bases. The germline V gene encodes CDR1 MNHEY and CDR2 SVGEGT. J lost 8 bases, V lost 6 bases, and 12 bases had no gene match. The CDR3 sequence is 14 residues long. This CDR3 is CASSHPGQARTQYF. DNA for the CDR3: TGTGCCAGCAGCCACCCAGGACAGGCGCGAACCCAGTACTTC.

This clonotype was detected only a few times. The chain employs TRBV6-5 and TRBJ1-1, with D possibly being TRBD1 (5 bases). With 2 bases removed from V and 7 bases from J, the gap between germline ends came to 14 bases. The CDR3 is 14 residues long. Germline assignment: CDR1 MNHEY and CDR2 SVGAGI. Here the CDR3 DNA reads TGTGCCAGCAGTTACGGCCGCGGGACTTATGAAGCTTTCTTT. Translating gives CASSYGRGTYEAFF.

About this clonotype: A read error is possible here, since a much larger clone lies one base away. The conserved closing phenylalanine or tryptophan is absent in this CDR3, likely reflecting a read error. V is TRBV7-2 and J is TRBJ2-7; maybe TRBD2 (5 bases). Trimming pared 5 bases from V and 3 bases from J, leaving 11 bases between. The CDR3 has 13 residues. Germline lookup yields CDR1 SGHTA and CDR2 FQGNSA. In DNA form, the CDR3 reads TGTGCCAGCAGCGAAACTAGAAGCTACGAGCAGTACTAC. It yields the protein CASSETRSYEQYY.

This CDR3 reads CASSLESGKGETQYF. The CDR3 nucleotides are TGTGCCAGCAGCTTGGAGTCGGGGAAAGGAGAGACCCAGTACTTC. The chain couples TRBV5-5 to TRBJ2-5, with TRBD2 as a possible D gene (5 bases). Trimming cost V 0 bases and J 4 bases, with 13 bases left between them. This CDR3 region has 15 residues. Germline V lookup: CDR1 SGHKS, CDR2 YYEKEE (reference sequence). Combining the CDR3 with reference TRBV5-5 and TRBJ2-5 gives the whole variable domain DAGVTQSPTHLIKTRGQQVTLRCSPISGHKSVSWYQQVLGQGPQFIFQYYEKEERGRGNFPDRFSARQFPNYSSELNVNALLLGDSALYLCASSLESGKGETQYFGPGTRLLVL.

The J gene is TRBJ2-2, the V gene TRBV6-1; 9 bases are shared with TRBD1. V lost 5 bases to trimming and J lost 2 bases; unmatched junction nucleotides: 9. The germline gives CDR1 MNHNS, CDR2 SASEGT. CDR3 length equals 17 residues. The CDR3 DNA sequence: TGTGCCAGCAGTCCAACCGGGACAGGGAAAAACACCGGGGAGCTGTTTTTT. Protein: CASSPTGTGKNTGELFF.

This clonotype was observed a handful of times. This chain links TRBV7-3 with TRBJ2-3; TRBD1 aligns across 7 bases. Germline CDR1 reads SGHTA; CDR2 reads FQGTGA. The CDR3 runs to 15 residues. Trimming removed 4 bases from V and 0 bases from J; junction bases left unmatched: 4. The CDR3 spells CASSSTGISTDTQYF. The CDR3 DNA follows: TGTGCCAGCAGCTCGACAGGGATAAGCACAGATACGCAGTATTTT.

This clonotype was seen only a few times. The chain links TRBV4-1 to TRBJ1-1; D is possibly TRBD1 (6 bases). V was shortened by 6 bases and J by 7 bases, with 21 bases between the two germline ends. CDR3 length: 15 amino acids. Germline V lookup: CDR1 MGHRA, CDR2 YSYEKL. The CDR3 loop is CASRLLGGRSSEAFF. As DNA, the CDR3 is TGCGCCAGCAGGCTCCTTGGGGGGCGGAGTAGTGAAGCTTTCTTT.

The V call is TRBV6-2 or TRBV6-3, the J call TRBJ1-5, with a weak D call TRBD1 (5 bases). The V end was cut by 6 bases, the J end by 1 base, with 19 bases between. The V gene's germline CDR1 is MNHEY and CDR2 SVGEGT. The CDR3 sequence is 17 residues long. The CDR3 loop is CASSQPYRQWSNQPQHF. CDR3 DNA: TGTGCCAGCAGCCAACCCTATCGACAGTGGAGCAATCAGCCCCAGCATTTT.

This clonotype has only a few counts. The chain is built from TRBV5-1 and TRBJ2-3, with D maybe TRBD2 (6 bases). Trimming removed 3 bases from V and 2 bases from J, with 13 bases in between. CDR1 is SGHRS and CDR2 is YFSETQ in the germline V gene. CDR3 length: 15 amino acids. The CDR3 DNA reads TGCGCCAGCAGCTCCTTGGGGGGAAACACAGATACGCAGTATTTT. This translates into CASSSLGGNTDTQYF.

This clonotype was observed a handful of times. The chain links TRBV6-1 to TRBJ1-6, with D hard to call. The germline V gene encodes CDR1 MNHNS and CDR2 SASEGT. V was trimmed by 6 bases and J by 3 bases, leaving 9 bases between them. This CDR3 comprises 14 residues. This chain's CDR3 is CASRPDGYNSPLHF. The CDR3 DNA follows: TGTGCCAGCAGACCCGACGGCTATAATTCACCCCTCCACTTT.

This clonotype was recorded a few times. The rearrangement joins TRBV9 to TRBJ2-1, with unresolved D. This CDR3 is 13 amino acids long. Trimming cost V 0 bases and J 2 bases, with 3 bases left between them. The germline gives CDR1 SGDLS, CDR2 YYNGEE. For the CDR3, the DNA is TGTGCCAGCAGCGTAGGCACCTACAATGAGCAGTTCTTC. It yields the protein CASSVGTYNEQFF.

The chain joins TRBV29-1 to TRBJ2-3; 8 bases line up with TRBD1. V shed 5 bases, J shed 4 bases, and the junction held 8 bases outside the gene matches. The CDR3 has 14 residues. Germline-derived CDR1 and CDR2 are SQVTM and ANQGSEA. The CDR3 here is CSVRGRGLADTQYF. As DNA, the CDR3 is TGCAGCGTTAGGGGCAGGGGGCTGGCAGATACGCAGTATTTT.

This chain connects TRBV10-2 to TRBJ2-5, with D unresolved. The CDR3 runs to 14 residues. V lost 1 base to trimming and J lost 3 bases, with 9 bases between them. The germline V gene encodes CDR1 WSHSY and CDR2 SAAADI. The DNA of the CDR3 is TGCGCCAGCAGTGAGTTAGACACCGAAGAGACCCAGTACTTC. Its translation is CASSELDTEETQYF.

The chain has TRBV7-3 and TRBJ2-2; D gene uncertain. The CDR3 runs 14 residues. V was pared by 1 base and J by 4 bases, with 7 bases between. CDR1 is SGHTA and CDR2 is FQGTGA in the germline V gene. The CDR3 DNA reads TGTGCCAGCAGCTTAAACCCCGGCACCGGGGAGCTGTTTTTT. Translating it yields CASSLNPGTGELFF. The complete variable domain, with remaining parts taken from reference TRBV7-3 and TRBJ2-2, reads GAGVSQTPSNKVTEKGKYVELRCDPISGHTALYWYRQSLGQGPEFLIYFQGTGAADDSGLPNDRFFAVRPEGSVSTLKIQRTERGDSAVYLCASSLNPGTGELFFGEGSRLTVL.

In this sample, this clonotype turned up many times. The chain combines TRBV20-1 with TRBJ2-5, with D perhaps TRBD1 or TRBD2 (6 bases each). There are 14 residues in the CDR3. Germline assignment: CDR1 DFQATT and CDR2 SNEGSKA (reference sequence). V lost 0 bases, J lost 4 bases, and 12 bases lay in between. CDR3 residues: CSARDGGGGETQYF. The CDR3 coding sequence is TGCAGTGCTAGAGATGGTGGAGGGGGAGAGACCCAGTACTTC.